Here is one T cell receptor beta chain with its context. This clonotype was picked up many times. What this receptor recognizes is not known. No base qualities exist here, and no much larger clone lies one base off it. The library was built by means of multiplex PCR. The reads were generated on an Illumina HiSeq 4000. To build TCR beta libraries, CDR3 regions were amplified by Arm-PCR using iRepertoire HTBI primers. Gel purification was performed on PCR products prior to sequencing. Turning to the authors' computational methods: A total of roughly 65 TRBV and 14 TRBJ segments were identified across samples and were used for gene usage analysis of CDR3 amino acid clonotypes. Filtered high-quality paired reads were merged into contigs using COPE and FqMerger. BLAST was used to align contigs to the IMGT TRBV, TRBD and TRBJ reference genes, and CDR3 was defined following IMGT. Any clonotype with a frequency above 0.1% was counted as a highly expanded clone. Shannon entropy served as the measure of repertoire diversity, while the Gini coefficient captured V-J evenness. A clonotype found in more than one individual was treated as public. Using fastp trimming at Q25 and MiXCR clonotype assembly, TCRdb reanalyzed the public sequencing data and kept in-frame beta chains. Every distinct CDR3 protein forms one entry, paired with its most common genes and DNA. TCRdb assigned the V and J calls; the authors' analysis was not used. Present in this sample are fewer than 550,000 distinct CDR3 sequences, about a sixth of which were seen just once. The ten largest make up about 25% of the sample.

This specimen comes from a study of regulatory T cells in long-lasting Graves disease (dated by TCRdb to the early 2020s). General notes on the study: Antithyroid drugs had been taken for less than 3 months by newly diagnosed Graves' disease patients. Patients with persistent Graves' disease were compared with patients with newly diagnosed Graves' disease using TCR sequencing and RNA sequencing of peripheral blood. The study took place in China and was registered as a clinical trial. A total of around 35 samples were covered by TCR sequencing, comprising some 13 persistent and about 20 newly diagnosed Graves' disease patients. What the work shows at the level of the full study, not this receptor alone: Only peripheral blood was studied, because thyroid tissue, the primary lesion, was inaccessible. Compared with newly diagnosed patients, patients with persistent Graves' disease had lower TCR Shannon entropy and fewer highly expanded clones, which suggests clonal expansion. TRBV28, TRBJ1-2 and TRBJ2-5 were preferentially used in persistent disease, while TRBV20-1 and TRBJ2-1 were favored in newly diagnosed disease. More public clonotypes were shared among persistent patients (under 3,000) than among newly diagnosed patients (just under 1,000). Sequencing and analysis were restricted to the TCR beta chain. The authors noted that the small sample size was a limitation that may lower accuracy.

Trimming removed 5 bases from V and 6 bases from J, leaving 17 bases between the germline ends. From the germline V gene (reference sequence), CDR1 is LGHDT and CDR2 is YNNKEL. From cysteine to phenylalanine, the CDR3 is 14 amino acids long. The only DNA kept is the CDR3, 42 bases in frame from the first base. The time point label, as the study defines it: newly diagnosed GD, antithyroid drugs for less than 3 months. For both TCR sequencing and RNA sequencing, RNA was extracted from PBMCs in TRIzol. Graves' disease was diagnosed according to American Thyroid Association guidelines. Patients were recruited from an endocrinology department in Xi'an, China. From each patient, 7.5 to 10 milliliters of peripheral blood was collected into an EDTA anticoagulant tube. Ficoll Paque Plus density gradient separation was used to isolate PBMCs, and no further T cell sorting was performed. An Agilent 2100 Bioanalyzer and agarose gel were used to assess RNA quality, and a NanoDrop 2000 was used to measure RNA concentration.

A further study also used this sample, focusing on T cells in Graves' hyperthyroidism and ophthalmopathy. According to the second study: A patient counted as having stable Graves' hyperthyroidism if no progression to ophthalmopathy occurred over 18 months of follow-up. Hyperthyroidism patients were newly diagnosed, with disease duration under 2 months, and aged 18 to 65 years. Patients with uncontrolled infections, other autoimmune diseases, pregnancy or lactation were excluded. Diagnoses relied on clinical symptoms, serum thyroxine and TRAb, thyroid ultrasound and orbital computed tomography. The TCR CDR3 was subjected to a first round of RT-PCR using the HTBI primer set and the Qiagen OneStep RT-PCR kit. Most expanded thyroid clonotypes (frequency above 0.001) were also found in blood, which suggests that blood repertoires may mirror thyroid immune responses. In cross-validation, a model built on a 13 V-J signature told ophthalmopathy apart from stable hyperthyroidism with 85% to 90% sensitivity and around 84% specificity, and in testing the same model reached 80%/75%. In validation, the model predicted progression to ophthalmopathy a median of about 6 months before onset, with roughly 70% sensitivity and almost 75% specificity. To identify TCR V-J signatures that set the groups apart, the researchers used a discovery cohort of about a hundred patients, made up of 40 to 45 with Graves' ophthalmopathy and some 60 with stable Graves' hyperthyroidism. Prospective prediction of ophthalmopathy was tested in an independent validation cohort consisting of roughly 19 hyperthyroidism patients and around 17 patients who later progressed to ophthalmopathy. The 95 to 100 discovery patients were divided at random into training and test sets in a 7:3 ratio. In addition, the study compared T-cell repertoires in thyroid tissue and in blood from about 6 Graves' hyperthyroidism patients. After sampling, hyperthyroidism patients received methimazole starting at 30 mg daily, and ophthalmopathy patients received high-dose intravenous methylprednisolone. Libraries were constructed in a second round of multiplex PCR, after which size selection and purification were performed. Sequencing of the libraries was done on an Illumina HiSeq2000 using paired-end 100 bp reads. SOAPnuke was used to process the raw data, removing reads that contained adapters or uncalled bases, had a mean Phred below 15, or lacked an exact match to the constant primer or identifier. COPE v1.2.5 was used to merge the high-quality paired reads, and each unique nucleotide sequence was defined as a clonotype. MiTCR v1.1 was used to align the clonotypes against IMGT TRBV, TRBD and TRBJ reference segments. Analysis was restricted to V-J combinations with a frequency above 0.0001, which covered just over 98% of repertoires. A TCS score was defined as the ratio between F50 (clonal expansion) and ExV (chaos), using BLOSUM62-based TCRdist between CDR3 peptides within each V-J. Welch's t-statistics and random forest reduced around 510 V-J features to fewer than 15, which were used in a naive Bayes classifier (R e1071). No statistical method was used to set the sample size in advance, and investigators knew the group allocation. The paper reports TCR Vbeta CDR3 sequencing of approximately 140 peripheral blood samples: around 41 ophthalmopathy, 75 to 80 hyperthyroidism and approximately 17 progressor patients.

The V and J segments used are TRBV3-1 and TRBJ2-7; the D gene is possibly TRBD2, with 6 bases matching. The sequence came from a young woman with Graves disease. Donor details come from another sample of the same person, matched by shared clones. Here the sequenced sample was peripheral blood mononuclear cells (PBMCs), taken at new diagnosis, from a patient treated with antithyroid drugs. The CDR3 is CASSDRDLSLEQYF. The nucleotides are TGTGCCAGCAGCGATCGGGACTTATCTCTCGAGCAGTACTTC.